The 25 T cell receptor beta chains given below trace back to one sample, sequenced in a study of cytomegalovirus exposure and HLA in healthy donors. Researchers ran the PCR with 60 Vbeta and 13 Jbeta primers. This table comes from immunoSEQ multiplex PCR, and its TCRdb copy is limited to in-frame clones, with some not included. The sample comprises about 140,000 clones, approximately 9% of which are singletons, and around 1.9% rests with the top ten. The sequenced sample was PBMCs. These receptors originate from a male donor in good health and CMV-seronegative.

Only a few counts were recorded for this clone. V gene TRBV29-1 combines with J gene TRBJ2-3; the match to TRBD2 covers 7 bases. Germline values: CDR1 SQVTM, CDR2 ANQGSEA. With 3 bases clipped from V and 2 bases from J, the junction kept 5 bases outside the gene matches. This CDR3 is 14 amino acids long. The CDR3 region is CSVEERDDTDTQYF. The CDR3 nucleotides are TGCAGCGTTGAGGAGCGGGACGACACAGATACGCAGTATTTT.

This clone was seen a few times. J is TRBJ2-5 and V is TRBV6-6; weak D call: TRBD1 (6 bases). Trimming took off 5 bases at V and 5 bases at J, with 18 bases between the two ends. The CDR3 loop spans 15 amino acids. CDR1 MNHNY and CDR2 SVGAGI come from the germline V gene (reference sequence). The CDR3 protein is CASSPPQGRVETQYF. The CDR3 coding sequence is TGTGCCAGCAGTCCCCCCCAGGGGAGAGTCGAGACCCAGTACTTC.

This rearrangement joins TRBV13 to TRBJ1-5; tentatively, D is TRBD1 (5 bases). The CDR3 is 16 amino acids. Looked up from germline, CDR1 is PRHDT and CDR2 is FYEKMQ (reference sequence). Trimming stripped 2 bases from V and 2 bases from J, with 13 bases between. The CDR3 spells CASSLKAGMGNQPQHF. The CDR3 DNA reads TGTGCCAGCAGCTTAAAGGCAGGGATGGGCAATCAGCCCCAGCATTTT.

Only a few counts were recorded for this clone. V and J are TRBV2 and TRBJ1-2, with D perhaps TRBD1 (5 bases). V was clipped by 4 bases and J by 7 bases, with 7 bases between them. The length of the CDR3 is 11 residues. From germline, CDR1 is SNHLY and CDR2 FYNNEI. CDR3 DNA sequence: TGTGCCAGCAGTGCTACAGGTGGCTACACCTTC. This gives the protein CASSATGGYTF.

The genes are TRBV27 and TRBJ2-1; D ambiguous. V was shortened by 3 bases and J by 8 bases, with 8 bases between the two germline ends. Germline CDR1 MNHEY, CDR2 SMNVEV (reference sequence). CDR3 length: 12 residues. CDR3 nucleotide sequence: TGTGCCAGCAGTTTTTTCCCCGATGAGCAGTTCTTC. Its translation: CASSFFPDEQFF.

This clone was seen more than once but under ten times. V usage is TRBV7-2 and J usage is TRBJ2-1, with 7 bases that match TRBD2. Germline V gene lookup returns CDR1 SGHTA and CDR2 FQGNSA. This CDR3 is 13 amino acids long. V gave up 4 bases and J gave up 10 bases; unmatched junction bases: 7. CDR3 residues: CASSWGGSREQFF. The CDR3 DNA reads TGTGCCAGCAGCTGGGGAGGGAGTAGGGAGCAGTTCTTC.

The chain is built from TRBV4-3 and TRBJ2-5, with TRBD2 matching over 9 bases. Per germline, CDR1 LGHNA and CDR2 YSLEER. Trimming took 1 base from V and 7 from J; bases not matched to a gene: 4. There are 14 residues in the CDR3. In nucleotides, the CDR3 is TGCGCCAGCAGCCAAGGGGGGACTAGCCTGACCCAGTACTTC. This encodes CASSQGGTSLTQYF.

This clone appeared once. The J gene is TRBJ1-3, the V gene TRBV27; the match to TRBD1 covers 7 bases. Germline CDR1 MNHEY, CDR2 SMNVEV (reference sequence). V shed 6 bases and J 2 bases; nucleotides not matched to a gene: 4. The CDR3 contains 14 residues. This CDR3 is CASSRQGTGNTIYF. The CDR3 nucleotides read TGTGCCAGCAGCCGACAGGGTACTGGAAACACCATATATTTT.

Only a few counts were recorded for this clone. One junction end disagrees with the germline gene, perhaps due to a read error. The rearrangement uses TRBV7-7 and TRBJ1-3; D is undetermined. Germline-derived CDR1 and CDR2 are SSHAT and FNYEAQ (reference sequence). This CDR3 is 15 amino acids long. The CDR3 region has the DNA TGTGCTAGCAGCGTCCGGACTGGGCCCGGAAACACCATATATTTT. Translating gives CASSVRTGPGNTIYF.

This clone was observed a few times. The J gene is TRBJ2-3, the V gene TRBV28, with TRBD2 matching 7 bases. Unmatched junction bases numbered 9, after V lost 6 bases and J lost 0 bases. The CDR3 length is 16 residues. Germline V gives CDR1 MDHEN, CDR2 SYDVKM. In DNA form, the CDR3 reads TGTGCCAGCAGCTTTTTTAAGCGGGGAAGCACAGATACGCAGTATTTT. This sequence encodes CASSFFKRGSTDTQYF.

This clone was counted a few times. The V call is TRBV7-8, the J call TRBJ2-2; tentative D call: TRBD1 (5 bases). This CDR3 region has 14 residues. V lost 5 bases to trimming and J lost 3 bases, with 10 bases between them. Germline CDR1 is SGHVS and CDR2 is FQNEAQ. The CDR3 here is CASSPPQDTGELFF. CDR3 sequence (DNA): TGTGCCAGCAGCCCCCCACAGGACACCGGGGAGCTGTTTTTT.

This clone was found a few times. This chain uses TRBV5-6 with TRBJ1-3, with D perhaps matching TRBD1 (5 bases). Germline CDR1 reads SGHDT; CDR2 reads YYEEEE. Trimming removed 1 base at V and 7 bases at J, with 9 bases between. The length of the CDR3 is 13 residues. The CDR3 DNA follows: TGTGCCAGCAGCTTGAGGGGTGGTAACACCATATATTTT. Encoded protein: CASSLRGGNTIYF.

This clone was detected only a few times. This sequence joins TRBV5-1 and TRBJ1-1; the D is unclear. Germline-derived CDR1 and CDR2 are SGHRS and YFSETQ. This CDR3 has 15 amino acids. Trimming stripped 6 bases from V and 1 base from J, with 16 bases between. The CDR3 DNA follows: TGCGCCAGCACCCGAGCGTCAGCGGGGAACACTGAAGCTTTCTTT. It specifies CASTRASAGNTEAFF.

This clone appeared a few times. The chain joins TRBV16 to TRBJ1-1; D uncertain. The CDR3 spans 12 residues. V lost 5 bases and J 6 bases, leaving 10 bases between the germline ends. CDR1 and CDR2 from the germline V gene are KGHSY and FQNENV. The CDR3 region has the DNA TGTGCCAGCAGCTCGATGGGCGCTGAAGCTTTCTTT. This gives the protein CASSSMGAEAFF.

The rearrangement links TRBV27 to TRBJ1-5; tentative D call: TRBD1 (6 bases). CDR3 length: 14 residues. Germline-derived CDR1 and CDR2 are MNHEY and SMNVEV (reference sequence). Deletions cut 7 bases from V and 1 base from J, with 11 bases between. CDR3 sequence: CASTKTGSNQPQHF. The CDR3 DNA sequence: TGTGCCAGCACCAAGACAGGAAGCAATCAGCCCCAGCATTTT.

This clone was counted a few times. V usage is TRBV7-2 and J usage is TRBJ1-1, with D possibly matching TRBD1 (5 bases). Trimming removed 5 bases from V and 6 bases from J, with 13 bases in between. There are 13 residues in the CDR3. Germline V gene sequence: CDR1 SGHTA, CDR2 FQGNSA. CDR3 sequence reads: CASSLNRIPEAFF. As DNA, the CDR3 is TGTGCCAGCAGCCTCAACAGGATCCCTGAAGCTTTCTTT. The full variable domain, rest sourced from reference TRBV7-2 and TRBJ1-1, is GAGVSQSPSNKVTEKGKDVELRCDPISGHTALYWYRQSLGQGLEFLIYFQGNSAPDKSGLPSDRFSAERTGGSVSTLTIQRTQQEDSAVYLCASSLNRIPEAFFGQGTRLTVV.

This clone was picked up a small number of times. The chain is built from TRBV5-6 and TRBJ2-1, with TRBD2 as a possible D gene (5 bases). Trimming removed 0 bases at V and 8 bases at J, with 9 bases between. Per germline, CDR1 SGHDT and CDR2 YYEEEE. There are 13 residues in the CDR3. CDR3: CASSLGSGDEQFF. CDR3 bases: TGTGCCAGCAGCTTGGGATCCGGGGATGAGCAGTTCTTC.

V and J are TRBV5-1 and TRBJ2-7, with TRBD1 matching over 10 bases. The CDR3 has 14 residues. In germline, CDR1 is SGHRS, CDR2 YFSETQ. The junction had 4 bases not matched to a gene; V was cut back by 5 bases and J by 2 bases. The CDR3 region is CASRTDRGTYEQYF. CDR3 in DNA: TGCGCCAGCAGAACGGACAGGGGGACCTACGAGCAGTACTTC. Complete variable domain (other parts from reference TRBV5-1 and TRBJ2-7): KAGVTQTPRYLIKTRGQQVTLSCSPISGHRSVSWYQQTPGQGLQFLFEYFSETQRNKGNFPGRFSGRQFSNSRSEMNVSTLELGDSALYLCASRTDRGTYEQYFGPGTRLTVT.

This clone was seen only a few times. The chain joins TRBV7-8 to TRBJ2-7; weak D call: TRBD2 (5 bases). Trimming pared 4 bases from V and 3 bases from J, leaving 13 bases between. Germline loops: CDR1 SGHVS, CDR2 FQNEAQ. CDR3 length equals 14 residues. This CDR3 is CASSSRTGNYEQYF. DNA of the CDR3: TGTGCCAGCAGCTCCAGGACGGGGAACTACGAGCAGTACTTC.

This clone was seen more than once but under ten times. CDR3 amino acids: CASSFQGDYEQYF. The CDR3 DNA reads as TGCGCCAGCAGCTTCCAAGGAGACTACGAGCAGTACTTC. The rearrangement links TRBV5-1 to TRBJ2-7; D not certain. V gave up 2 bases and J gave up 3 bases, with 9 bases separating them. CDR3 size: 13 residues. In germline, CDR1 is SGHRS, CDR2 YFSETQ.

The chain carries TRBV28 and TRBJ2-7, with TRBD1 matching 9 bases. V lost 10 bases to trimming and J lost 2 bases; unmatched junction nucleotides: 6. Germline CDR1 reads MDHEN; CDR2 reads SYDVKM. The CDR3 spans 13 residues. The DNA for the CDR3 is TGTGCCACACTTGGGGACAGGGCCTACGAGCAGTACTTC. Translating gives CATLGDRAYEQYF.

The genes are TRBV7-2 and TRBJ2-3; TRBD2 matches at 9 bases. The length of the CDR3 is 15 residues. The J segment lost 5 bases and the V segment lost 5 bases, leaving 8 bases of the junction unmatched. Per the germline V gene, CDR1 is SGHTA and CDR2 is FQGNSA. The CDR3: CASSPPSGTRDTQYF. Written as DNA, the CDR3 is TGTGCCAGCAGCCCGCCTAGCGGGACACGAGATACGCAGTATTTT.

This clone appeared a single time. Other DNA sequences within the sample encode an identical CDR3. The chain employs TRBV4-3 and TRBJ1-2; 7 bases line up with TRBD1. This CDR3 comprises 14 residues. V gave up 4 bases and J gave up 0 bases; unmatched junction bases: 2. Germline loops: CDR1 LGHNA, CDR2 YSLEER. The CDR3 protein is CASSPTGTNYGYTF. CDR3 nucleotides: TGCGCCAGCAGCCCGACAGGGACTAACTATGGCTACACCTTC.

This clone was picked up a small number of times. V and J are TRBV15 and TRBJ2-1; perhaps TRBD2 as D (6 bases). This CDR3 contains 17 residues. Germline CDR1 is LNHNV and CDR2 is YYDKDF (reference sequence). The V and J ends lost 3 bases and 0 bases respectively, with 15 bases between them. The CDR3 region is CATSSFRGTSSYNEQFF. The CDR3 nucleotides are TGTGCCACCAGCAGTTTCCGGGGGACGAGCTCCTACAATGAGCAGTTCTTC. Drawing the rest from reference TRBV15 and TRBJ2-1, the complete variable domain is DAMVIQNPRYQVTQFGKPVTLSCSQTLNHNVMYWYQQKSSQAPKLLFHYYDKDFNNEADTPDNFQSRRPNTSFCFLDIRSPGLGDTAMYLCATSSFRGTSSYNEQFFGPGTRLTVL.

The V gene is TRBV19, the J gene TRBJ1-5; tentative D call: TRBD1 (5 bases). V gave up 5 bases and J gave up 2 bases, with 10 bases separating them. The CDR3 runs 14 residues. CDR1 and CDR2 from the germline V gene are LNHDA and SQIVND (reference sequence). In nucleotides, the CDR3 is TGTGCCAGTAGTTCGCCGGGGGGCAATCAGCCCCAGCATTTT. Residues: CASSSPGGNQPQHF.